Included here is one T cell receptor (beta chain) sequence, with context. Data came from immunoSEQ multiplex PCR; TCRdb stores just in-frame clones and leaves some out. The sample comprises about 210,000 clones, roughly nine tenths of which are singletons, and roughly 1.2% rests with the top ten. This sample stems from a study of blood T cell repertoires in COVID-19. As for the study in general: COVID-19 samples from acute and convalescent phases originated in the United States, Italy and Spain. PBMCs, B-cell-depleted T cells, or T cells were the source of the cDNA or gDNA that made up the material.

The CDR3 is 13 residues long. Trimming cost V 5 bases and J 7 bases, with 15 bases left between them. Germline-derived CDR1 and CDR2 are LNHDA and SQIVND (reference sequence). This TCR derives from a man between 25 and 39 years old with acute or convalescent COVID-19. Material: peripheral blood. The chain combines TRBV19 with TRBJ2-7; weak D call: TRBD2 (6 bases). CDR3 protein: CASSAGLRFEQYF. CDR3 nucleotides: TGTGCCAGTAGTGCGGGGCTACGTTTTGAGCAGTACTTC.